This T cell receptor beta chain was profiled in a study of regulatory T cells in long-lasting Graves disease (dated by TCRdb to about 2021). Broadly, across the study: Patients with newly diagnosed Graves' disease had been on antithyroid drugs for under 3 months. Peripheral blood TCR sequencing and RNA sequencing compared persistent Graves' disease patients with newly diagnosed Graves' disease patients. A total of around 35 samples underwent TCR sequencing: around 13 from persistent and some 20 from newly diagnosed Graves' disease patients. The study was conducted in China and was registered as a clinical trial. General conclusions and limits of the study: The small sample size was acknowledged by the authors as a limitation that may reduce accuracy. TRBV28, TRBJ1-2 and TRBJ2-5 were preferentially used in persistent disease, while TRBV20-1 and TRBJ2-1 were favored in newly diagnosed disease. The study examined only peripheral blood because the primary lesion, thyroid tissue, could not be accessed. Only the TCR beta chain was sequenced and analyzed. More public clonotypes were shared among persistent patients (under 3,000) than among newly diagnosed patients (approximately 930). Lower TCR Shannon entropy and fewer highly expanded clones were observed in persistent Graves' disease patients than in newly diagnosed patients, which suggested clonal expansion.

Library construction relied on multiplex PCR. Sequencing took place on an Illumina HiSeq 4000. To build TCR beta libraries, CDR3 regions were amplified by Arm-PCR using iRepertoire HTBI primers. Before sequencing, the PCR products underwent gel purification. The original methods were these. Across samples, 60 to 75 TRBV and 14 TRBJ segments were identified and used for gene usage analysis of CDR3 amino acid clonotypes. COPE and FqMerger were used to merge the filtered high-quality paired reads into contigs. BLAST was used to align contigs to IMGT TRBV, TRBD and TRBJ reference genes, with CDR3 defined following IMGT. Clonotypes above 0.1% frequency were classified as highly expanded clones. Repertoire diversity was measured by Shannon entropy, and V-J evenness by the Gini coefficient. A clonotype was considered public if more than one individual shared it. Using fastp trimming at Q25 and MiXCR clonotype assembly, TCRdb reanalyzed the public sequencing data and kept in-frame beta chains. Rows matching on CDR3 protein sequence are summarized as one entry with the most common DNA and genes. For this entry, the V and J calls and clone size follow TCRdb and not the study's own pipeline. This sample has over 200,000 distinct CDR3 sequences in its table, and 18% of those were observed once. The ten largest clones capture 13% to 15% of the sample.

The sample's time point label is to be understood as: newly diagnosed GD, antithyroid drugs for less than 3 months. RNA was extracted from PBMCs in TRIzol for both TCR sequencing and RNA sequencing. Graves' disease was diagnosed according to American Thyroid Association guidelines. Recruitment of patients was carried out at an endocrinology department in Xi'an, China. From each patient, around 9 milliliters of peripheral blood was collected into an EDTA anticoagulant tube. Ficoll Paque Plus density gradient separation was used to isolate PBMCs, and no additional T cell sorting was done. An Agilent 2100 Bioanalyzer and agarose gel were used to check RNA quality, and a NanoDrop 2000 was used to measure RNA concentration. This clonotype was seen repeatedly, ten times or more. Its antigen is not yet known. One base away there is no much larger clone; base qualities are not given. The CDR3 covers 14 residues, taking in both the cysteine and the phenylalanine. The sequence is cut down to CDR3 DNA, 42 bases in frame from base 1. V is cut by 5 bases and J by 4 bases, and the space between the germline ends is 15 bases. Sequences DFQATT (CDR1) and SNEGSKA (CDR2) are obtained from the germline V gene (reference sequence).

These same data were also listed under a study on T cells in Graves' hyperthyroidism and ophthalmopathy. Drawing on the second study: A patient counted as having stable Graves' hyperthyroidism if no progression to ophthalmopathy occurred over 18 months of follow-up. Hyperthyroidism patients were newly diagnosed, had a disease duration of under 2 months, and were aged 18 to 65 years. Exclusion was applied to patients with uncontrolled infections, other autoimmune diseases, pregnancy or lactation. Diagnoses were based on clinical symptoms, serum thyroxine and TRAb, thyroid ultrasound and orbital computed tomography. For the first round of RT-PCR on the TCR CDR3, the HTBI primer set was used together with the Qiagen OneStep RT-PCR kit. Most expanded thyroid clonotypes (frequency above 0.001) were also found in blood, which suggests that blood repertoires may mirror thyroid immune responses. Ophthalmopathy was separated from stable hyperthyroidism by a 13 V-J signature model, with about 88% sensitivity and approximately 81% specificity obtained in cross-validation and 80%/75% obtained in testing. During validation, the model predicted progression to ophthalmopathy a median of approximately 6.5 months ahead of onset, with more than 60% sensitivity and almost 75% specificity. A discovery cohort of approximately 100 patients, 43 with Graves' ophthalmopathy and about 58 with stable Graves' hyperthyroidism, was used to find distinguishing TCR V-J signatures. Prospective prediction of ophthalmopathy was tested in an independent validation cohort consisting of fewer than 20 hyperthyroidism patients and more than 15 patients who later progressed to ophthalmopathy. The roughly 91 discovery patients were randomly divided into training and test sets at a 7:3 ratio. In six Graves' hyperthyroidism patients, the study also compared T-cell repertoires from thyroid tissue with T-cell repertoires from blood. After blood sampling, hyperthyroidism patients were treated with methimazole at a starting dose of 30 mg daily, and ophthalmopathy patients were treated with high-dose intravenous methylprednisolone. Libraries were constructed in a second round of multiplex PCR, after which size selection and purification were performed. Sequencing of the libraries was done on an Illumina HiSeq2000 using paired-end 100 bp reads. SOAPnuke was used to process the raw data, removing reads that contained adapters or uncalled bases, had a mean Phred below 15, or lacked an exact match to the constant primer or identifier. COPE v1.2.5 was used to merge the high-quality paired reads, and each unique nucleotide sequence was defined as a clonotype. MiTCR v1.1 was used to align the clonotypes against IMGT TRBV, TRBD and TRBJ reference segments. Only V-J combinations with frequency above 0.0001, covering 99% to 99.2% of repertoires, were analysed. A TCS score was defined as the ratio between F50 (clonal expansion) and ExV (chaos), using BLOSUM62-based TCRdist between CDR3 peptides within each V-J. Welch's t-statistics and random forest reduced 450 to 600 V-J features to some 14, which were used in a naive Bayes classifier (R e1071). Sample size was not statistically predetermined, and investigators were not blinded to group allocation. The paper describes TCR Vbeta CDR3 sequencing of 135 peripheral blood samples, made up of some 42 ophthalmopathy patients, 70 to 75 hyperthyroidism patients and some 17 progressor patients.

This specimen was peripheral blood mononuclear cells (PBMCs), taken at new diagnosis, from a patient treated with antithyroid drugs. The sequence came from a woman under 40 with Graves disease. Donor details come from another sample of the same person, matched by shared clones. The chain is made from TRBV20-1 and TRBJ2-1; TRBD2 is a weak D gene call, 6 bases matching. The nucleotides are TGCAGTGCTGCTCCGGGACTCGCATACAATGAGCAGTTCTTC. The resulting protein is CSAAPGLAYNEQFF.